This TCR beta chain emerged from a study of blood T cell repertoires in COVID-19. TCRdb's table, derived via immunoSEQ multiplex PCR, lists solely in-frame clones and lacks some. The profile shows 100,000 or so clones, roughly 86% of them singletons. Germline CDR1 is SGHNT and CDR2 is YYREEE (reference sequence). This CDR3 spans 15 amino acids. Trimming pared 1 base from V and 4 bases from J, leaving 12 bases between. This TCR was sampled from a human donor in a cohort sampled during active COVID-19. The specimen sequenced was peripheral blood. The chain uses TRBV5-4 and TRBJ1-3; a weak D match, TRBD1 (5 bases). CDR3: CASSLYGGRGNTIYF. CDR3 coding DNA: TGTGCCAGCAGCTTGTACGGGGGAAGAGGAAACACCATATATTTT.